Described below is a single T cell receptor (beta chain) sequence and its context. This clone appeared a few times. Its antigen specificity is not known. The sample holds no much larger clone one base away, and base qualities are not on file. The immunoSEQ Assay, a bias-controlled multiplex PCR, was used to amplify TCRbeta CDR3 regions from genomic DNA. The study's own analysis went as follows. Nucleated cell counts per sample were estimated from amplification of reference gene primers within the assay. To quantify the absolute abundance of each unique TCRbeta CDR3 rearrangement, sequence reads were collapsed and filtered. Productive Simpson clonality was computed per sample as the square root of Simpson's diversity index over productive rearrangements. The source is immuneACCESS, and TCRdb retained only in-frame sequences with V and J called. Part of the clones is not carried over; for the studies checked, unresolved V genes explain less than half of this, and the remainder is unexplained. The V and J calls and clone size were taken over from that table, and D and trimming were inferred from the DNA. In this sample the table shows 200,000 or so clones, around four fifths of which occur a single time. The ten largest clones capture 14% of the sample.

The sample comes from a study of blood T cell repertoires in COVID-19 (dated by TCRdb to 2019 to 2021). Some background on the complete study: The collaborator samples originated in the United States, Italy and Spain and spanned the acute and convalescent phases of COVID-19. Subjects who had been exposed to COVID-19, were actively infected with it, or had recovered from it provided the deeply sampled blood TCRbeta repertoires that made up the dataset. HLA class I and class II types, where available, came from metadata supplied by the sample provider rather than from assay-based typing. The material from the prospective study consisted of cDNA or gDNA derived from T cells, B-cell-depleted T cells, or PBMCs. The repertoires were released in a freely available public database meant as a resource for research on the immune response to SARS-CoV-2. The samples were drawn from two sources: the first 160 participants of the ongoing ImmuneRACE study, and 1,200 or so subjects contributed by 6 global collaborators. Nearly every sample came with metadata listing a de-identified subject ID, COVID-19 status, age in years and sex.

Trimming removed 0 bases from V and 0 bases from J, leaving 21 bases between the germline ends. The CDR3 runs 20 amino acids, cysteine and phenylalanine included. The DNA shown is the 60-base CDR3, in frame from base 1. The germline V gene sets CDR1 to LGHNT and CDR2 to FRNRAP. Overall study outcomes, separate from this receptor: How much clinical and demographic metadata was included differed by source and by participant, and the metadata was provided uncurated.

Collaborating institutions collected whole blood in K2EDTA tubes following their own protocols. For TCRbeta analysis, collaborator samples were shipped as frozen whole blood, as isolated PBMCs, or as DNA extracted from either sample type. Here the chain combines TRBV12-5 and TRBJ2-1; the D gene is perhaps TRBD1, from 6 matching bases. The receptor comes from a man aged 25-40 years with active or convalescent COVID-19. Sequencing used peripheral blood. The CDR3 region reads CASGLVLDRQGRSSYNEQFF. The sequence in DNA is TGTGCTAGTGGTTTGGTACTTGATAGGCAGGGGAGAAGCTCCTACAATGAGCAGTTCTTC.